This passage covers 20 T cell receptor beta chains from one sample sequenced in a study of monozygotic twins with inflammatory bowel disease. Each CDR3 protein gets one entry in TCRdb, which reprocessed the 5' RACE reads and gives no DNA. The sample data list some 130,000 distinct CDR3 sequences. The source material was blood. The receptor set was obtained from a human donor with ulcerative colitis or Crohn's disease, or a healthy co-twin of an affected twin (not recorded which).

The chain has TRBV4-2 and TRBJ2-1; the D gene TCRdb calls, TRBD1, cannot be checked with no DNA. Germline CDR1 is LGHNA and CDR2 is YNFKEQ. The CDR3 has 14 residues. The chain's CDR3 is CASSQGKRDREQFF.

V and J are TRBV7-3 and TRBJ1-6; with no DNA, the TCRdb D assignment of TRBD1 cannot be verified. This CDR3 contains 15 residues. Germline CDR1 SGHTA, CDR2 FQGTGA. The CDR3 here is CASSFTGTKASPLHF.

The V and J genes are TRBV27 and TRBJ2-2; the TCRdb call, TRBD1, lacks DNA for checking. The length of the CDR3 is 15 residues. Germline loops: CDR1 MNHEY, CDR2 SMNVEV (reference sequence). The CDR3 loop reads CASGRQGARTGELFF.

CDR3 in amino acids: CSAMDRDNEKLFF. The chain couples TRBV20-1 to TRBJ1-4; TCRdb gives TRBD1 as the D gene, but with no DNA this cannot be confirmed. The CDR3 is made up of 13 amino acids. In germline, CDR1 is DFQATT, CDR2 SNEGSKA (reference sequence).

V usage is TRBV7-2 and J usage is TRBJ2-3; TCRdb picks TRBD2, but there is no DNA to check that call. CDR1 SGHTA and CDR2 FQGNSA come from the germline V gene. The CDR3 runs 17 residues. CDR3 amino acids: CASSLVGLAGVADTQYF.

The genes are TRBV20-1 and TRBJ2-3. This CDR3 region has 14 residues. Looked up from germline, CDR1 is DFQATT and CDR2 is SNEGSKA (reference sequence). CDR3 residues: CSVNQPTGTDTQYF.

This chain connects TRBV24-1 to TRBJ2-5; the D call of TRBD1 rests on TCRdb alone, since no DNA is present to check it. Germline V gene sequence: CDR1 KGHDR, CDR2 SFDVKD. The CDR3 extends over 15 amino acids. The CDR3 region is CATSDRGGDQETQYF.

The chain combines TRBV20-1 with TRBJ1-6; lacking DNA, the TRBD1 call made by TCRdb goes unchecked. The germline CDR1 and CDR2 sequences are DFQATT and SNEGSKA (reference sequence). This CDR3 comprises 13 residues. CDR3 protein: CSATFAGTSPLHF.

The chain recombines TRBV20-1 with TRBJ1-1; the D call of TRBD1 rests on TCRdb alone, since no DNA is present to check it. The CDR3 is made up of 13 amino acids. CDR1 and CDR2 (germline): DFQATT, SNEGSKA (reference sequence). CDR3 protein: CSADQGRGAEAFF.

V is TRBV29-1 and J is TRBJ2-1; TCRdb indicates TRBD2, and absent DNA this call remains unverified. Germline V gives CDR1 SQVTM, CDR2 ANQGSEA. The CDR3 extends over 13 amino acids. The CDR3 here is CSVGLAGVYEQFF.

The rearrangement uses TRBV3-1 and TRBJ1-2; TCRdb outputs TRBD1, but without DNA this stays unchecked. There are 15 residues in the CDR3. Germline V lookup: CDR1 LGHDT, CDR2 YNNKEL (reference sequence). Here the CDR3 reads CASSQMRGANYGYTF.

The chain is built from TRBV7-2 and TRBJ2-3. CDR1 SGHTA and CDR2 FQGNSA come from the germline V gene. CDR3 length: 14 residues. CDR3 protein: CASSLGSGADTQYF.

The chain is built from TRBV10-3 and TRBJ1-1. Germline-derived CDR1 and CDR2 are ENHRY and SYGVKD. The CDR3 runs 11 residues. Here the CDR3 reads CAITVNTEAFF.

This chain uses TRBV5-6 with TRBJ2-7. CDR3 length: 14 residues. CDR1 is SGHDT and CDR2 is YYEEEE in the germline V gene. CDR3 protein: CASSLGQNNYEQYF.

The chain has TRBV20-1 and TRBJ1-1; TCRdb's assignment of TRBD1 cannot be checked, as there is no DNA. There are 16 residues in the CDR3. Per germline, CDR1 DFQATT and CDR2 SNEGSKA (reference sequence). The CDR3 spells CSAWTGSLVLRREAFF.

CDR3 sequence: CASSLLAEDPLFVGEQYF. The rearrangement links TRBV5-1 to TRBJ2-7; with no DNA, the TCRdb D assignment of TRBD2 cannot be verified. CDR3 length: 18 amino acids. Germline-derived CDR1 and CDR2 are SGHRS and YFSETQ. Combining the CDR3 with reference TRBV5-1 and TRBJ2-7 gives the whole variable domain KAGVTQTPRYLIKTRGQQVTLSCSPISGHRSVSWYQQTPGQGLQFLFEYFSETQRNKGNFPGRFSGRQFSNSRSEMNVSTLELGDSALYLCASSLLAEDPLFVGEQYFGPGTRLTVT.

This chain joins TRBV19 and TRBJ1-1; TCRdb calls TRBD1, which cannot be checked without DNA. CDR1 and CDR2 from the germline V gene are LNHDA and SQIVND (reference sequence). CDR3 length equals 12 residues. The CDR3 loop reads CASSLGHLGAFF.

The J gene is TRBJ2-2, the V gene TRBV29-1; TCRdb lists TRBD1, though no DNA is available to test this call. The CDR3 consists of 14 residues. Per germline, CDR1 SQVTM and CDR2 ANQGSEA. CDR3 region: CSVHGTGNTGELFF.

The chain carries TRBV5-1 and TRBJ1-1. Germline V gives CDR1 SGHRS, CDR2 YFSETQ. This CDR3 spans 14 amino acids. CDR3 residues: CASSLGVSNTEAFF. The complete variable domain, with remaining parts taken from reference TRBV5-1 and TRBJ1-1, reads KAGVTQTPRYLIKTRGQQVTLSCSPISGHRSVSWYQQTPGQGLQFLFEYFSETQRNKGNFPGRFSGRQFSNSRSEMNVSTLELGDSALYLCASSLGVSNTEAFFGQGTRLTVV.

Here the CDR3 reads CASSPMTEAFF. The chain uses TRBV18 and TRBJ1-1. There are 11 residues in the CDR3. The germline V gene has CDR1 KGHSH and CDR2 LQKENI.